This is a list of T cell receptor beta chains from one sample in a study of blood T cell repertoires in COVID-19. The assay was immunoSEQ multiplex PCR, and TCRdb's table has in-frame clones only and misses some. The sample lists more than 60,000 clones, over 65% occurring once. The sequencing input was peripheral blood. The receptors come from a human donor with acute or convalescent COVID-19. The donor label of this sample is uncertain. CDR3s include the opening cysteine and the closing phenylalanine or tryptophan. A D gene is named only where the DNA matches it firmly. For some rows the clone size is stated as once, few or many, or as a class when expanded; others skip it.

d_call j_call clone_size v_call cdr3_aa cdr3_nt
- TRBJ1-1 - TRBV29-1 CSVAQGGTEAFF TGCAGCGTTGCCCAGGGAGGCACTGAAGCTTTCTTT
TRBD2 TRBJ2-3 - TRBV5-6 CASSLRRGGQTDTQYF TGTGCCAGCAGCTTGAGGCGGGGGGGCCAAACAGATACGCAGTATTTT
- TRBJ1-1 - TRBV18 CASSPQENTEAFF TGTGCCAGCTCTCCCCAGGAGAACACTGAAGCTTTCTTT
TRBD1 TRBJ1-3 - TRBV2 CASRPTGVNTIYF TGTGCCAGCAGACCGACAGGGGTAAACACCATATATTTT
- TRBJ1-5 few TRBV28 CASRPGTGGNQPQHF TGTGCCAGCAGGCCCGGGACGGGAGGCAATCAGCCCCAGCATTTT
TRBD1 TRBJ2-1 - TRBV5-7 CASSLIIPGQGNNEQFF TGTGCCAGCAGCCTTATTATACCGGGACAGGGGAACAATGAGCAGTTCTTC
- TRBJ1-4 - TRBV25-1 CASSEYRGQNNEKLFF TGTGCCAGCAGTGAATATAGGGGTCAGAATAATGAAAAACTGTTTTTT
TRBD1 TRBJ1-3 - TRBV5-5 CASSLEDRASGNTIYF TGTGCCAGCAGCTTGGAGGACAGGGCGTCTGGAAACACCATATATTTT
- TRBJ2-1 - TRBV11-2 CASSPRILAGEQFF TGTGCCAGCAGCCCAAGGATCCTGGCGGGTGAGCAGTTCTTC
TRBD2 TRBJ2-2 - TRBV12-3/TRBV12-4 CASSRGGHGELFF TGTGCCAGCAGCCGGGGGGGTCACGGGGAGCTGTTTTTT
- TRBJ2-5 - TRBV27 CASSLYKTRQETQYF TGTGCCAGCAGTTTATATAAGACTAGGCAAGAGACCCAGTACTTC
- TRBJ1-6 - TRBV9 CASSGLSNSPLHF TGTGCCAGCAGCGGACTGAGTAATTCACCCCTCCACTTT
TRBD2 TRBJ2-5 - TRBV20-1 CSVTSDKTQYF TGCAGTGTCACTAGCGACAAGACCCAGTACTTC
TRBD1 TRBJ1-2 - TRBV5-6 CASSFRQGANGYTF TGTGCCAGCAGCTTCCGACAGGGGGCCAATGGCTACACCTTC
- TRBJ2-2 - TRBV19 CASSIGGITGELFF TGTGCCAGTAGTATTGGGGGGATCACCGGAGAGCTGTTTTTT
TRBD1 TRBJ2-7 - TRBV5-8 CASSLGQIYEQYF TGTGCCAGCAGCCTGGGACAGATCTACGAGCAGTACTTC
TRBD1 TRBJ1-3 few TRBV30 CAWMAGTGGNTIYF TGTGCCTGGATGGCCGGGACAGGGGGAAACACCATATATTTT
- TRBJ2-1 - TRBV4-3 CASSQDLTLSSYNEQFF TGCGCCAGCAGCCAAGACCTTACTCTAAGCTCCTACAATGAGCAGTTCTTC
- TRBJ1-2 - TRBV5-1 CASSFQGGYGYTF TGCGCCAGCAGCTTTCAGGGTGGCTATGGCTACACCTTC
TRBD2 TRBJ2-1 - TRBV18 CASSPMGLAGDNEQFF TGTGCCAGCTCACCAATGGGACTAGCGGGAGACAATGAGCAGTTCTTC
TRBD1 TRBJ2-3 - TRBV7-9 CASSAWGTASTDTQYF TGTGCCAGCAGCGCTTGGGGGACAGCTAGCACAGATACGCAGTATTTT
TRBD1 TRBJ1-4 - TRBV5-6 CASSLTGDLEKLFF TGTGCCAGCAGCTTGACAGGGGACCTTGAAAAACTGTTTTTT
- TRBJ2-3 - TRBV6-6 CASSYGGTQYF TGTGCCAGCAGTTACGGCGGGACGCAGTATTTT
TRBD2 TRBJ2-7 - TRBV28 CASSPTSGRPYEQYF TGTGCCAGCAGCCCGACTAGCGGGCGCCCCTACGAGCAGTACTTC
- TRBJ1-5 - TRBV28 CASSTQTGYKPQHF TGTGCCAGCAGTACCCAGACGGGTTACAAGCCCCAGCATTTT
- TRBJ1-2 - TRBV6-2/TRBV6-3 CASSYSQGTYGYTF TGTGCCAGCAGTTACTCCCAGGGAACCTATGGCTACACCTTC
TRBD2 TRBJ2-1 - TRBV6-1 CASTIGLAGYNEQFF TGTGCCAGCACAATCGGACTAGCAGGGTACAATGAGCAGTTCTTC
- TRBJ2-3 - TRBV6-5 CASRTQLPNTQYF TGTGCCAGCAGGACTCAGCTCCCAAATACGCAGTATTTT
- TRBJ1-1 - TRBV5-1 CASSLGSWGMNTEAFF TGCGCCAGCAGCTTGGGTTCCTGGGGCATGAACACTGAAGCTTTCTTT
- TRBJ2-7 once TRBV28 CASSFGGSYSYEQYF TGTGCCAGCAGTTTTGGCGGGTCCTACTCCTACGAGCAGTACTTC
- TRBJ1-6 - TRBV11-2 CASSLDLGAISPLHF TGTGCCAGCAGCTTAGATTTAGGGGCTATTTCACCCCTCCACTTT
- TRBJ2-2 - TRBV21-1 CASSKGQRGGTGELFF TGTGCCAGCAGCAAAGGACAGCGGGGGGGCACCGGGGAGCTGTTTTTT
- TRBJ1-4 - TRBV28 CASRRFPGAGGEKLFF TGTGCCAGCAGGCGTTTCCCAGGGGCAGGAGGTGAAAAACTGTTTTTT
TRBD2 TRBJ2-2 - TRBV6-2/TRBV6-3 CASSFPPPGLAGEDTGELFF TGTGCCAGCAGTTTTCCCCCGCCGGGACTAGCGGGGGAGGACACCGGGGAGCTGTTTTTT
- TRBJ2-3 - TRBV15 CATSRDSFELIRYTDTQYF TGTGCCACCAGCAGAGATTCCTTTGAGCTTATCCGATACACAGATACGCAGTATTTT
- TRBJ1-4 - TRBV30 CASGTRATNEKLFF TGTGCCTCCGGGACTCGGGCAACTAATGAAAAACTGTTTTTT
TRBD1 TRBJ2-1 - TRBV7-2 CASSSSRDSYNEQFF TGTGCCAGCAGCAGCTCCCGGGACAGCTACAATGAGCAGTTCTTC
- TRBJ2-1 few TRBV18 CASSEQGWINEQFF TGTGCCAGCTCGGAACAGGGTTGGATCAATGAGCAGTTCTTC
TRBD2 TRBJ2-2 - TRBV2 CASREIAGVGELFF TGTGCCAGCAGGGAGATAGCGGGAGTTGGGGAGCTGTTTTTT
- TRBJ2-6 - TRBV19 CASSIFQGGLASVGANVLTF TGTGCCAGTAGTATATTCCAGGGAGGTTTGGCTTCGGTTGGGGCCAACGTCCTGACTTTC
TRBD1 TRBJ2-1 few TRBV11-1 CASSVLGTGPLNEQFF TGTGCCAGCAGCGTTCTCGGGACAGGGCCCCTCAATGAGCAGTTCTTC